This T cell receptor (beta chain) stems from a study of blood T cells in healthy people across ages. Study summary: Capturing about one barcoded beta molecule per two T cells was achieved by template switching.

The sample, approximately 10 milliliters of peripheral blood, was drawn from each donor. Per sample, no less than 5.5 micrograms of total RNA were extracted. Points from the study as a whole: Long-lived donors carried more naive CD4+ cells and greater diversity than aged donors.

This clonotype showed up just a few times. Its antigen is unidentified. CDR3 length: 15 amino acids. Trimming shortened V by 3 bases and J by 4 bases, and 16 bases separated the two germline ends. The germline CDR1 and CDR2 sequences are SGHRS and YFSETQ. Together with a sample-barcoded 5' primer, a J-beta primer mix was included in a second PCR lasting about 7 to 12 cycles. One entry per CDR3 protein, called by TCRdb with MiXCR from the 5' RACE reads. The table shows almost 300,000 distinct CDR3 sequences, with roughly 29% occurring only once. The specimen was blood. The J gene is TRBJ1-2, the V gene TRBV5-1; weak D call: TRBD1 (5 bases). The origin of this receptor is a woman in her 70s in good health. The CDR3 DNA sequence: TGCGCCAGCAGCTCACAATCAACAGGACCCTATGGCTACACCTTC. This codes for CASSSQSTGPYGYTF.